This note documents a single TCR beta chain sequence. CDR1 is SEHNR, CDR2 FQNEAQ, per germline (reference sequence). CDR3 size: 16 residues. V was clipped by 3 bases and J by 6 bases; unmatched bases: 10. The entry originates in a study of cytomegalovirus exposure and HLA in healthy donors. Vbeta (60) and Jbeta (13) primers were used in the PCR. The table came from immunoSEQ multiplex PCR; TCRdb's copy has only in-frame clones and leaves some out. The repertoire has around 99,000 clones, around 77% of them found once; the top ten carry roughly 3%. Material for sequencing was PBMCs. The receptor was derived from a man aged 35-49 years in good health and CMV-seronegative. This chain joins TRBV7-9 and TRBJ2-2; 7 nucleotides match TRBD1. The CDR3 protein is CASSLAGGGGPGELFF. The DNA of the CDR3 is TGTGCCAGCAGCTTGGCAGGGGGTGGGGGCCCCGGGGAGCTGTTTTTT.